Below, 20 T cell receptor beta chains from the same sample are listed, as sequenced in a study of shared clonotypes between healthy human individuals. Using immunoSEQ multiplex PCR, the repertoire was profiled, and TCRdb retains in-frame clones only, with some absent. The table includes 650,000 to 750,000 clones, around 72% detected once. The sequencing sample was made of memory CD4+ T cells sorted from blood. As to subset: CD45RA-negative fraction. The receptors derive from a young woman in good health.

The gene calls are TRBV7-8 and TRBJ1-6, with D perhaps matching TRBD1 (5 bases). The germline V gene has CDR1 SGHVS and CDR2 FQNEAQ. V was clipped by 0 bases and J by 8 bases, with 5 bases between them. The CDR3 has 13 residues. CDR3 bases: TGTGCCAGCAGCTTAGCAGGGGATTCACCCCTCCACTTT. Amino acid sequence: CASSLAGDSPLHF.

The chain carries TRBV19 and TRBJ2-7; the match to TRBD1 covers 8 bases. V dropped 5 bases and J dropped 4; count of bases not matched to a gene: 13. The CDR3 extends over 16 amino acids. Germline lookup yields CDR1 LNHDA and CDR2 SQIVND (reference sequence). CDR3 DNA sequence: TGTGCCAGTAGTTCCTCCGGCGGACAGGGTTATTACGAGCAGTACTTC. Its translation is CASSSSGGQGYYEQYF.

The CDR3 is CASSSRAGEEETQYF. For the CDR3, the DNA is TGCGCCAGCAGCTCGCGGGCGGGCGAGGAGGAGACCCAGTACTTC. This chain connects TRBV5-1 to TRBJ2-5, with D possibly being TRBD2 (5 bases). The germline CDR1 and CDR2 sequences are SGHRS and YFSETQ. Trimming removed 3 bases from V and 5 bases from J, with 17 bases in between. The CDR3 has 15 residues.

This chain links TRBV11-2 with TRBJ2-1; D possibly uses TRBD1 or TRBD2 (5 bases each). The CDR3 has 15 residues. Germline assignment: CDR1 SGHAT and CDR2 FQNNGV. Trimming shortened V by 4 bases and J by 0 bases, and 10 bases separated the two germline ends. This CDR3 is CASSSGASSYNEQFF. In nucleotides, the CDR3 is TGTGCCAGCAGCTCCGGGGCTAGCTCCTACAATGAGCAGTTCTTC.

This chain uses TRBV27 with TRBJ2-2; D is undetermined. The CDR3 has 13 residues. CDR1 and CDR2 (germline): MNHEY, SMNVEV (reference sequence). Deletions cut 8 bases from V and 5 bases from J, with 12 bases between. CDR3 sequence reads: CASRVRGTGELFF. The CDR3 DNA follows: TGTGCCAGCCGAGTGCGAGGAACCGGGGAGCTGTTTTTT.

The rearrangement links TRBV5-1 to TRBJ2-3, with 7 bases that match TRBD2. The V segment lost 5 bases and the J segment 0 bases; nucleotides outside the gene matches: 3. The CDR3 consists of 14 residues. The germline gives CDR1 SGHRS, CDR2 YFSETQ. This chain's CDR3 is CASRSGASTDTQYF. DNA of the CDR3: TGCGCCAGCAGGAGCGGGGCAAGCACAGATACGCAGTATTTT.

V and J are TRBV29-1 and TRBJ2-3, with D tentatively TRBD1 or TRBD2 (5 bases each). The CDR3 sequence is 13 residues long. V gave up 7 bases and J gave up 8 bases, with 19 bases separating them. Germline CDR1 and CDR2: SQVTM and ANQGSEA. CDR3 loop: CSAPGAGRATQYF. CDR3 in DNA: TGCAGCGCCCCCGGGGCAGGGCGGGCTACGCAGTATTTT.

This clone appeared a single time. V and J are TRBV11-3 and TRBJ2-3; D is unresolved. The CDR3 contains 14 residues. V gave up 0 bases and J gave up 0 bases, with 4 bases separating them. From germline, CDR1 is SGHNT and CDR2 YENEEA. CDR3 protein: CASSLDYSTDTQYF. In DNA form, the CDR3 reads TGTGCCAGCAGCTTAGATTACAGCACAGATACGCAGTATTTT.

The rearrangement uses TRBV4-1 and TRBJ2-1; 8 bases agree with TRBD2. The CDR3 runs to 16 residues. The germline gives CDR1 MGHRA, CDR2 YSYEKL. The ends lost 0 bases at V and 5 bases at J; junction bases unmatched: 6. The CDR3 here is CASSQEPSGGNNEQFF. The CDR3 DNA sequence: TGCGCCAGCAGCCAAGAACCCAGCGGGGGCAACAATGAGCAGTTCTTC.

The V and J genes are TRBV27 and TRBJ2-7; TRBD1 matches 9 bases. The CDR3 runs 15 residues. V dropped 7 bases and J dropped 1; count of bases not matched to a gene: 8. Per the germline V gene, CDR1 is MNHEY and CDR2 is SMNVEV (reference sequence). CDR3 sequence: CASTKLGTGSYEQYF. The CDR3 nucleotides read TGTGCCAGCACAAAGCTAGGGACAGGGTCCTACGAGCAGTACTTC.

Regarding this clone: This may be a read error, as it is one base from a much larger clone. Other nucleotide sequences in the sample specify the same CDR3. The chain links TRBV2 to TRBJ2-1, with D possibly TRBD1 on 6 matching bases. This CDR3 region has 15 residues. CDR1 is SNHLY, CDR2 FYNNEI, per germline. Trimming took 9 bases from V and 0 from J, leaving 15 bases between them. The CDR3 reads CASARDRLSYNEQFF. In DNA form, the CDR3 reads TGTGCCAGTGCGAGAGACAGGCTCTCCTACAATGAGCAGTTCTTC.

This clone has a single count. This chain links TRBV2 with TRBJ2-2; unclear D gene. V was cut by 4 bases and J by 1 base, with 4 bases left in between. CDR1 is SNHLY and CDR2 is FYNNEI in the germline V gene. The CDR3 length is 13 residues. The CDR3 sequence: CASSGLNTGELFF. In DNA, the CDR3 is TGTGCCAGCAGTGGGTTGAACACCGGGGAGCTGTTTTTT.

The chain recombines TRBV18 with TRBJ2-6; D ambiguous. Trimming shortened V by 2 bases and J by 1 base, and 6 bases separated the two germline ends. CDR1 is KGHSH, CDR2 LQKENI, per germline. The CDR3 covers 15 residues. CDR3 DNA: TGTGCCAGCTCACCAGAAGGATCTGGGGCCAACGTCCTGACTTTC. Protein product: CASSPEGSGANVLTF. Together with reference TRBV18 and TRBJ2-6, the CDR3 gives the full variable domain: NAGVMQNPRHLVRRRGQEARLRCSPMKGHSHVYWYRQLPEEGLKFMVYLQKENIIDESGMPKERFSAEFPKEGPSILRIQQVVRGDSAAYFCASSPEGSGANVLTFGAGSRLTVL.

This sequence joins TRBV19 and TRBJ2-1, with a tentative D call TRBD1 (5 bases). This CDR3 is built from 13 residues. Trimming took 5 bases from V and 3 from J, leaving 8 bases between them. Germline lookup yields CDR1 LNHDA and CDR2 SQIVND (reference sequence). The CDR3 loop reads CASSGTGYNEQFF. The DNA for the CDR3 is TGTGCCAGTAGTGGTACAGGCTACAATGAGCAGTTCTTC.

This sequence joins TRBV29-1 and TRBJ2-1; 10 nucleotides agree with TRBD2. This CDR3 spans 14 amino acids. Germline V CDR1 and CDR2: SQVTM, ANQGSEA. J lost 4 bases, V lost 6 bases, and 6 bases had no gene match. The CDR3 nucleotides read TGCAGCGTACTCACTAGCGGGACGTACAATGAGCAGTTCTTC. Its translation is CSVLTSGTYNEQFF.

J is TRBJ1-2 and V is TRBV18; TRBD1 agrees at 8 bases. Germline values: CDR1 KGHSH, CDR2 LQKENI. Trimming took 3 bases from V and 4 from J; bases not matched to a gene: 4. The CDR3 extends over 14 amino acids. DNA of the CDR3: TGTGCCAGCTCACCGGGACAGGCAACCTATGGCTACACCTTC. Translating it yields CASSPGQATYGYTF.

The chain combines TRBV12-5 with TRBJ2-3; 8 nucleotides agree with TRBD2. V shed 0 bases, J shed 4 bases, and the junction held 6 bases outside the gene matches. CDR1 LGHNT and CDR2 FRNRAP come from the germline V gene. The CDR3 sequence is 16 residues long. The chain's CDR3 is CASGLVVAGRADTQYF. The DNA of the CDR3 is TGTGCTAGTGGTTTGGTCGTAGCGGGAAGGGCAGATACGCAGTATTTT.

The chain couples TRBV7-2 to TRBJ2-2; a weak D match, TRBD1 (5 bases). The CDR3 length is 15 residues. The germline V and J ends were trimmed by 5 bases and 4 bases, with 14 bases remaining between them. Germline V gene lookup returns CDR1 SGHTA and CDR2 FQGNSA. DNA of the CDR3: TGTGCCAGCAGCCCCCCAGGGTTACGCACCGGGGAGCTGTTTTTT. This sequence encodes CASSPPGLRTGELFF.

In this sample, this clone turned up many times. This CDR3 is CASSIGQGNNEQFF. CDR3 bases: TGTGCCAGCAGCATCGGACAGGGAAACAATGAGCAGTTCTTC. The chain uses TRBV7-3 and TRBJ2-1, with 8 bases that match TRBD1. With 5 bases clipped from V and 5 bases from J, the junction kept 5 bases outside the gene matches. The germline V gene encodes CDR1 SGHTA and CDR2 FQGTGA. This CDR3 is 14 amino acids long.

The CDR3 reads CASSGGAVDGYTF. The CDR3, as DNA: TGTGCCAGCAGCGGTGGGGCGGTTGATGGCTACACCTTC. This chain connects TRBV6-6 to TRBJ1-2, with D possibly TRBD1 on 5 matching bases. Per the germline V gene, CDR1 is MNHNY and CDR2 is SVGAGI (reference sequence). Trimming stripped 6 bases from V and 6 bases from J, with 14 bases between. The CDR3 loop spans 13 amino acids.